Listed below are T cell receptor beta chains from one sample, sequenced in a study of persistence of HIV-infected CD4 T cells. Sequencing used immunoSEQ multiplex PCR; TCRdb keeps in-frame clones, though not all of them. The data hold approximately 30,000 clones, with around 80% observed a single time. Their specific antigens are unknown. Specimen: CD4+ T cells sorted from PBMCs after approximately 19-hour stimulation, collected from a patient who received antiretroviral therapy. The source is an adult man with HIV who was CMV-seropositive. Each CDR3 is given with its conserved first and last residue. Fields, in order: D gene, J gene, clone size, V gene, CDR3 DNA, CDR3 protein. D genes are given only for firm matches. A row's size may be missing; if present it is once, few, many or a size class.

.,TRBJ2-7,.,TRBV20-1,TGCAGTGCCACGGGCCACGGGGAGCAGTACTTC,CSATGHGEQYF
.,TRBJ1-1,few,TRBV19,TGTGCCAGTAGTCCCCGACATCTGAACACTGAAGCTTTCTTT,CASSPRHLNTEAFF
TRBD1,TRBJ1-2,.,TRBV14,TGTGCCAGCAGCTGGGGACAGGGTCGCTATGGCTACACCTTC,CASSWGQGRYGYTF
TRBD1,TRBJ1-1,.,TRBV2,TGTGCCAGCAGTCCGGACAGGATGAACACTGAAGCTTTCTTT,CASSPDRMNTEAFF
TRBD2,TRBJ2-1,.,TRBV4-1,TGCGCCAGCAGCCGAGAGATGTATTTCGGCGGGGGTGGGAGCTCCTACAATGAGCAGTTCTTC,CASSREMYFGGGGSSYNEQFF
.,TRBJ2-3,.,TRBV19,TGTGCCAGTAGTTTATCAGATACGCAGTATTTT,CASSLSDTQYF
.,TRBJ2-7,.,TRBV18,TGTGCCAGCTCACCAGGGAGCCAGGGCGAGCAGTACTTC,CASSPGSQGEQYF
.,TRBJ1-5,.,TRBV6-4,TGTGCCACCAGCCCAAGCAATCAGCCCCAGCATTTT,CATSPSNQPQHF
.,TRBJ2-7,.,TRBV7-2,TGTGCCAGCAGCTTAGCGGGGACCTACTCCTACGAGCAGTACTTC,CASSLAGTYSYEQYF
.,TRBJ2-1,.,TRBV6-6,TGTGCCAGCAGTTACTCACCATCCCAGCCGGAGTTCTTC,CASSYSPSQPEFF
.,TRBJ2-7,.,TRBV7-9,TGTGCCAGCACCAGGGGCGACGAGCAGTACTTC,CASTRGDEQYF
.,TRBJ2-7,.,TRBV20-1,TGCAGTGCTAGTAAGGACGGGAGCTCCTACGAGCAGTACTTC,CSASKDGSSYEQYF
TRBD1,TRBJ1-6,few,TRBV3-1/TRBV3-2,TGTGCCAGCAGTCAGGGGGGCGGAAATTCACCCCTCCACTTT,CASSQGGGNSPLHF
.,TRBJ1-5,.,TRBV19,TGTGCCAGTAGTCACTCGTGGGGGGGTCGCAATCAGCCCCAGCATTTT,CASSHSWGGRNQPQHF
.,TRBJ2-7,.,TRBV4-2,TGTGCCAGCAGCCACACGAGGAAGGACGAGCAGTACTTC,CASSHTRKDEQYF
TRBD2,TRBJ2-7,.,TRBV5-1,TGCGCCAGCAGCTTGGTGGCGGGGGACCCATTCTCCGAGCAGTACTTC,CASSLVAGDPFSEQYF
.,TRBJ2-7,.,TRBV2,TGTGCCAGCAGCAGAGGGTCCTACGAGCAGTACTTC,CASSRGSYEQYF
TRBD2,TRBJ2-3,.,TRBV2,TGTGCCAGCTTGCTTGGGCGGGGGGCGTCAGATACGCAGTATTTT,CASLLGRGASDTQYF
.,TRBJ1-4,.,TRBV7-9,TGTGCCAGCAGCTTAGCGCTAGGTGGCGAAAAACTGTTTTTT,CASSLALGGEKLFF
TRBD1,TRBJ1-2,.,TRBV9,TGTGCCAGCAGCGTAGGGACAGGGGTAGCTAACTATGGCTACACCTTC,CASSVGTGVANYGYTF